A selection of T cell receptor beta chains follows, all from one sample in a study of CD4+ T cells in melanoma. Sequencing used immunoSEQ multiplex PCR; TCRdb keeps in-frame clones, though not all of them. The sample has over 10,000 clones, 60% to 85% seen once. The source material was cells from a culture (not recorded whether cultured in vitro). These receptors all come from a human donor with melanoma. The CDR3 runs from the conserved cysteine through the conserved F or W. A D gene is named only where the DNA matches it firmly. A row's size may be missing; if present it is once, few, many or a size class.

J gene | D gene | V gene | clone size | CDR3 protein | CDR3 DNA
TRBJ1-4 | . | TRBV5-1 | . | CASSINREGGEKLFF | TGCGCCAGCAGCATTAACAGGGAGGGAGGAGAAAAACTGTTTTTT
TRBJ2-1 | TRBD2 | TRBV30 | once | CALQAGGTSWDEQFF | TGTGCCTTGCAAGCGGGGGGAACCTCTTGGGATGAGCAGTTCTTC
TRBJ2-1 | TRBD1 | TRBV9 | . | CASSEGALNNEQFF | TGTGCCAGCAGCGAGGGGGCTCTCAACAATGAGCAGTTCTTC
TRBJ1-5 | TRBD1 | TRBV30 | . | CAWTPMGTGNVHQHF | TGTGCCTGGACTCCCATGGGGACAGGGAACGTACACCAGCATTTT
TRBJ2-1 | TRBD1 | TRBV15 | . | CATSSQYSGTVDNEQFF | TGTGCCACCAGCAGCCAATACTCCGGGACAGTTGACAATGAGCAGTTCTTC
TRBJ2-5 | . | TRBV5-1 | . | CASSQASEETQYF | TGCGCCAGCAGTCAAGCGTCGGAAGAGACCCAGTACTTC
TRBJ1-1 | . | TRBV2 | . | CASKRLNTEAFF | TGTGCCAGCAAGAGGTTGAACACTGAAGCTTTCTTT
TRBJ2-2 | . | TRBV29-1 | . | CSARPSADTGELFF | TGCAGCGCCCGACCAAGCGCCGACACCGGGGAGCTGTTTTTT
TRBJ2-3 | TRBD2 | TRBV19 | . | CASSSLSGARDTQYF | TGTGCCAGTAGTAGTCTTAGCGGGGCTCGAGATACGCAGTATTTT
TRBJ2-3 | . | TRBV21-1 | . | CASSKWDILGDTQYF | TGTGCCAGCAGCAAATGGGACATCTTGGGGGATACGCAGTATTTT
TRBJ1-1 | . | TRBV4-2 | . | CASSQGIWGQRRMNTEAFF | TGTGCCAGCAGCCAAGGTATCTGGGGTCAAAGGAGGATGAACACTGAAGCTTTCTTT
TRBJ2-1 | . | TRBV7-9 | . | CASSLTLGGNEQFF | TGTGCCAGCAGCTTAACCCTAGGGGGCAATGAGCAGTTCTTC
TRBJ2-2 | . | TRBV7-9 | . | CASSFIVTGELFF | TGTGCCAGCAGCTTTATAGTTACCGGGGAGCTGTTTTTT
TRBJ2-3 | TRBD2 | TRBV2 | once | CASTLGLAGSTDTQYF | TGTGCCAGCACCCTCGGACTAGCGGGGAGCACAGATACGCAGTATTTT